This entry concerns a single T cell receptor beta chain. Its target is not known. This sample was included in a study of cytotoxic CD8 clonotypes in ibrutinib-treated CLL. Study results and limitations: A rise in clonality was seen at ibrutinib response, and a fall back toward baseline was seen at progression.

Sequencing used immunoSEQ multiplex PCR; TCRdb keeps in-frame clones, though not all of them. This sample has about 50,000 clones, with 70% to 90% found just once. The CDR3 has 12 residues. V lost 5 bases and J lost 1, with 4 bases in between. Germline V CDR1 and CDR2: LGHNT, FRNRAP. The sample was PBMCs, taken after 24 months of ibrutinib treatment. The chain has TRBV12-5 and TRBJ2-3; unclear D gene. The clonotype was recovered from a human donor with chronic lymphocytic leukemia. The CDR3 DNA is TGTGCTAGTGGTCAAGGCACAGATACGCAGTATTTT. This sequence encodes CASGQGTDTQYF.